The TCR beta chain under discussion was sequenced for a study of CD8+CD57+ T cells in acquired aplastic anemia. Study context: Around 3.5 ug was the average amount of DNA from sorted CD4+ and CD8+ cells. Study results and limitations: Common to patients and controls were about 31 CD8+ CDR3 sequences. Patients did not significantly differ from controls in CD8+ Simpson's diversity.

In germline, CDR1 is ENHRY, CDR2 SYGVKD. The V end was cut by 6 bases, the J end by 4 bases, with 14 bases between. The CDR3 runs 14 residues. Genomic DNA acted as the template from which TCR beta VDJ combination and CDR3 sequence profiling were carried out. MiXCR was run by TCRdb on the reads, yielding one entry per CDR3 protein. This table has 250,000 to 350,000 distinct CDR3 sequences, 55% to 65% appearing once. A word on this clonotype: Its antigen remains unknown.

The receptor comes from a human donor with severe aplastic anemia or a healthy control (not recorded which). This chain uses TRBV10-3 with TRBJ2-3; D not resolved. The sample consisted of sorted CD4+, CD8+, or CD8+CD57+ T cells (not recorded which) from PBMCs. This CDR3 reads CAISPPGRADTQYF. The DNA for the CDR3 is TGTGCCATCAGCCCGCCGGGTCGGGCAGATACGCAGTATTTT.